This TCR beta chain was recorded in a study of T-cell memory formation after mild COVID-19. The overall study: The TCR clusters were mostly specific to one donor. Findings of the study overall: Contracting clones localized mainly to CM and EM when CD4+ and mainly to EMRA when CD8+. Cross-reactive memory apparently joined, as some responding clones appeared in pre-infection memory. SARS-CoV-2 specificity of second-wave clones peaking day 37 was unconfirmed.

As concerns this clonotype: Antigen: not known.

Each CDR3 protein gets one entry after TCRdb re-called the 5' RACE reads with MiXCR. The sample consists of tens of thousands of distinct CDR3 sequences, less than 15% of them appearing once. CDR3 length: 13 amino acids. The germline V and J ends were trimmed by 9 bases and 3 bases, with 14 bases remaining between them. The germline V gene has CDR1 LNHNV and CDR2 YYDKDF (reference sequence). The source of this sequence is a man aged 18 to 35 who had mild COVID-19 (a few samples of this study predate the infection). Cell type and time point are not known. This rearrangement joins TRBV15 to TRBJ1-2, with D possibly matching TRBD1 (5 bases). Material for sequencing was PBMCs or a T cell subset sorted from them (not recorded which). The CDR3 bases are TGTGCCACGTCATCAGGGTCAGACTATGGCTACACCTTC. It specifies CATSSGSDYGYTF.